This T cell receptor beta chain was documented in a study of CD8+CD57+ T cells in acquired aplastic anemia. A word on this clonotype: Its antigen is currently unknown.

TCR beta VDJ combinations and CDR3 sequences were profiled from genomic DNA. TCRdb independently ran MiXCR on the reads; one entry per CDR3 protein. The sample lists about 220,000 distinct CDR3 sequences, approximately 35% seen once, with 1.1% in the top ten. Study outcomes and limitations: Sharing between patients and controls was observed for roughly 29 CD8+ CDR3 sequences.

The origin of this receptor is a human donor in good health, serving as a control. Source material: sorted CD4+, CD8+, or CD8+CD57+ T cells (not recorded which) from PBMCs.

CDR3 loop: CSVAPGSVNTEAFF. CDR3 sequence (DNA): TGCAGCGTGGCCCCGGGGAGTGTTAACACTGAAGCTTTCTTT. The rearrangement joins TRBV29-1 to TRBJ1-1; D remains unclear. V lost 6 bases and J lost 2, with 16 bases in between. CDR3 length equals 14 residues. Germline V gives CDR1 SQVTM, CDR2 ANQGSEA.